This is a list of T cell receptor beta chains from one sample in a study of shared clonotypes between healthy human individuals. TCRdb's copy holds only in-frame clones and misses some; the assay was immunoSEQ multiplex PCR. The table has approximately 840,000 clones, approximately 96% seen once. Sequenced input: naive CD8+ T cells sorted from blood. The receptor set was obtained from a young man in good health. Both conserved end residues are trimmed from each CDR3. D genes are given only for firm matches.

d_call | v_call | cdr3_aa
. | TRBV5-6 | ASSLRQVRQETQY
TRBD2 | TRBV9 | ASSVATSGRKLDTQY
. | TRBV7-9 | ASSILQGAYEQY
TRBD1 | TRBV4-1 | ASSQARSLGTGSTHEQY
. | TRBV25-1 | ASSDSDSYNEQF
. | TRBV28 | AIGLGEQY
. | TRBV27 | ASSFNGGATYGYT
. | TRBV7-9 | ASSHSAGQGIEKLF
. | TRBV27 | ASAEPGWHEQY
. | TRBV5-5 | ASSLVPGADTQY
. | TRBV5-1 | ASSPPSGVFRLGELF
TRBD1 | TRBV7-9 | ASSLDRGSEQY
. | TRBV6-1 | ASSGRGFYEQY
. | TRBV4-1 | ASSRQDNQPQH
. | TRBV5-1 | ASTPDDYSYEQY
. | TRBV13 | ASSYGDYGYT
. | TRBV7-8 | ASSAPENGWSYEQY
. | TRBV2 | ASSGWTYNEQF
TRBD2 | TRBV7-9 | ASSPPRGVGNEQF
. | TRBV7-9 | ASSLTREYYEQY
TRBD1 | TRBV7-9 | ASSSDRAGDQPQH
. | TRBV29-1 | SVLTVREKLF
TRBD1 | TRBV30 | AWVLTGSNYGYT
TRBD2 | TRBV9 | ASSVPRSGSGGTGELF
TRBD1 | TRBV7-6 | ASSNTRDREYQETQY
. | TRBV7-9 | ASSTLGTYNEQF
. | TRBV7-9 | ASSPRGSTYEQY
. | TRBV6-6 | ASSYSWEDTGELF
TRBD1 | TRBV4-1 | ASSQYFTGGNNEQF
. | TRBV27 | ASNRRGRLEEQF
TRBD1 | TRBV5-1 | ASSLEGADYGYT
. | TRBV6-5 | ASRLERSSYNEQF
. | TRBV27 | ASSPVYRNTEAF
TRBD1 | TRBV7-9 | ASSTPTGQGVLNEQF
. | TRBV7-5 | VGECGHGYT
TRBD1 | TRBV28 | ASSPDRNHEKLF
. | TRBV7-9 | ASTSGQSGYT
TRBD1 | TRBV10-3 | AISVVGQGNNEQF
. | TRBV29-1 | SVETSSSYNEQF
. | TRBV11-2 | ASSATGRSDAKLF
. | TRBV4-1 | ASSPPDSRLNTEAF
TRBD2 | TRBV5-1 | ASSSEGLAGGTYNEQF
. | TRBV4-1 | ASSQVEEGYEQY
. | TRBV7-6 | ASSYGTGNTGELF
TRBD2 | TRBV5-4 | ASSFLAGTSGGLATNEQF
TRBD2 | TRBV7-9 | ASSSQGLAGAYQQY
. | TRBV29-1 | SVDWSNRDNEKLF
. | TRBV7-8 | ASSLAGASTDTQY
TRBD2 | TRBV27 | ASSPLTSGSSYNEQF
. | TRBV5-6 | ASSSTRSDEQY
. | TRBV10-2 | ASSDPNTGELF
TRBD1 | TRBV27 | ASSLYRGIGYT
TRBD1 | TRBV7-9 | ASSPYRGQSYEQY
. | TRBV27 | ASSLIGENTEAF
. | TRBV27 | ASSRRAGDEQY
TRBD2 | TRBV11-3 | ASSLTTSGRGVGELF
TRBD1 | TRBV7-2 | ASSSGQGAYEQY
. | TRBV5-1 | ASSPGQLYEQY
. | TRBV2 | ASSESSPSSYNEQF